A single TCR beta chain is shown here with its context. TCRdb keeps only in-frame clones here, not all; method: immunoSEQ multiplex PCR. The sample has about 590,000 clones, around 95% seen once. This record comes from a study of shared clonotypes between healthy human individuals. As for the study in general: Per donor, CD8 memory used one plate, CD8 naive used two, CD4 memory used three and CD4 naive used three.

The V gene's germline CDR1 is MDHEN and CDR2 SYDVKM. The CDR3 extends over 14 amino acids. Trimming removed 7 bases from V and 2 bases from J, with 14 bases in between. Naive CD8 cells were CD45RO-negative, positively selected for CCR7, excluding terminally differentiated effector memory CD45RA+ cells. Donors, without exception, were Caucasian adults residing in Nashville, Tennessee. The sequence was collected from a woman aged 25 to 39 in good health. The chain joins TRBV28 to TRBJ1-1, with no clear D. Sequenced sample: naive CD8+ T cells sorted from blood. The CDR3 reads CASKDAQLNTEAFF. The CDR3 region has the DNA TGTGCCAGCAAGGACGCACAGCTAAACACTGAAGCTTTCTTT.